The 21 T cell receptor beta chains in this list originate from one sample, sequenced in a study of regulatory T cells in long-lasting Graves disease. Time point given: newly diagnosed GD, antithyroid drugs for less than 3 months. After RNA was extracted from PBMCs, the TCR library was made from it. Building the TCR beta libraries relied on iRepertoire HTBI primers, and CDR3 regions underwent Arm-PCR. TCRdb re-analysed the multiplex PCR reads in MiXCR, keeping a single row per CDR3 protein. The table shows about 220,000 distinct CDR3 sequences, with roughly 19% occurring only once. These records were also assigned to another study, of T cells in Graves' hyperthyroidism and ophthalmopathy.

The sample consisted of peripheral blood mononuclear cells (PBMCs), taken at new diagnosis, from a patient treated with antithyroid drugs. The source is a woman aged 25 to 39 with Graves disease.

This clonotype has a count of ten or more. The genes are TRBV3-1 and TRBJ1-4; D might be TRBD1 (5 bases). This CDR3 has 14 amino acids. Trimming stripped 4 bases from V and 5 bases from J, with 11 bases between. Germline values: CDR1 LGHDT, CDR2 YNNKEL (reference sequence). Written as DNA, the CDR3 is TGTGCCAGCAGCCCGGGACCGCCCAATGAAAAACTGTTTTTT. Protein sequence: CASSPGPPNEKLFF. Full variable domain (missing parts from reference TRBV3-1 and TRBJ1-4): DTAVSQTPKYLVTQMGNDKSIKCEQNLGHDTMYWYKQDSKKFLKIMFSYNNKELIINETVPNRFSPKSPDKAHLNLHINSLELGDSAVYFCASSPGPPNEKLFFGSGTQLSVL.

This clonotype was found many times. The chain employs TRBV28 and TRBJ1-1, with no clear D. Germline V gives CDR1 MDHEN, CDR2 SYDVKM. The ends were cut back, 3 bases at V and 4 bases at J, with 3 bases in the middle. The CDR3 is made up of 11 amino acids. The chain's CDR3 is CASSLPTEAFF. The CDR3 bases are TGTGCCAGCAGTTTGCCCACTGAAGCTTTCTTT.

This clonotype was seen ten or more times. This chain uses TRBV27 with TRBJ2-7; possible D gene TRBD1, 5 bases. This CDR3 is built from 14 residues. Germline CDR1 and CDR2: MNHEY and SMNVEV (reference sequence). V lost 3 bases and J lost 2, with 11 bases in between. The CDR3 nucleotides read TGTGCCAGCAGTTTGAGAACAGGTACCTACGAGCAGTACTTC. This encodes CASSLRTGTYEQYF.

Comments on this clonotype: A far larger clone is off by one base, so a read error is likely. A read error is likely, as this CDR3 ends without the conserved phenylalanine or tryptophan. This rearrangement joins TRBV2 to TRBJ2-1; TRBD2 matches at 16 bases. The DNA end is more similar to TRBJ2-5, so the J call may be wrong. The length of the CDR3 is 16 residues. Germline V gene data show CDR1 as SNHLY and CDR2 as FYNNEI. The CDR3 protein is CASRGTSGRAGVTQYL. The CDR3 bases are TGTGCCAGCAGGGGGACTAGCGGGAGGGCCGGGGTGACCCAGTACTTG.

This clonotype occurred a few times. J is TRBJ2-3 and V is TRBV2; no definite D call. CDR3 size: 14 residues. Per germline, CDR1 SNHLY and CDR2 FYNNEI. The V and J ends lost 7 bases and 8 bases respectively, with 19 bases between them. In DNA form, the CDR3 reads TGTGCCAGCATCCGTGGGCTAGAAGTTGGTACGCAGTATTTT. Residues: CASIRGLEVGTQYF.

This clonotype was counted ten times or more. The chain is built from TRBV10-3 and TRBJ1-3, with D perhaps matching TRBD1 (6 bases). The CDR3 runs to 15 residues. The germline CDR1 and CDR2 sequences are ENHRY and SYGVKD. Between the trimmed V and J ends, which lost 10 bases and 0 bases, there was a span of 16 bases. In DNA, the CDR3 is TGTGCCACCCACGAACGGGGGGCCTCTGGAAACACCATATATTTT. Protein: CATHERGASGNTIYF.

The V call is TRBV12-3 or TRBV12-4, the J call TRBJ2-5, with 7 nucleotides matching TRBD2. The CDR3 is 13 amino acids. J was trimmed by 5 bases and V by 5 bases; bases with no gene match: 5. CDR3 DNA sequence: TGTGCCAGCAGTAGACTAGCAGGGGAGACCCAGTACTTC. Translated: CASSRLAGETQYF.

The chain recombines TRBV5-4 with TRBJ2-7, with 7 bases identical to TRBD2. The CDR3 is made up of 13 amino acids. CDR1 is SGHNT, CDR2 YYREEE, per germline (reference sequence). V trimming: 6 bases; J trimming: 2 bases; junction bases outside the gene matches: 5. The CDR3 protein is CASNSGNTYEQYF. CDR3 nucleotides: TGTGCCAGCAACAGCGGGAATACCTACGAGCAGTACTTC.

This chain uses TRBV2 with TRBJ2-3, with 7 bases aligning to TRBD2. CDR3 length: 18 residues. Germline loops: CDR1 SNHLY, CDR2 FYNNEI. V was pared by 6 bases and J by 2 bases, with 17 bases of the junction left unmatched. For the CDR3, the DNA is TGTGCCAGCAGCCCCTCTACTCTGTCAGCGGGGAACACAGATACGCAGTATTTT. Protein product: CASSPSTLSAGNTDTQYF. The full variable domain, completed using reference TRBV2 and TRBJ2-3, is EPEVTQTPSHQVTQMGQEVILRCVPISNHLYFYWYRQILGQKVEFLVSFYNNEISEKSEIFDDQFSVERPDGSNFTLKIRSTKLEDSAMYFCASSPSTLSAGNTDTQYFGPGTRLTVL.

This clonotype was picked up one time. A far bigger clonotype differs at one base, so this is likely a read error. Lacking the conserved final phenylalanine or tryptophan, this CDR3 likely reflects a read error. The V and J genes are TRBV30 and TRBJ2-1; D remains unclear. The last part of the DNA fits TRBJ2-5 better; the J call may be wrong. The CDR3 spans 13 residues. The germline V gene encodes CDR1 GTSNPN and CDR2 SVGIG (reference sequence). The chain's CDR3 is CAWSVSARETQYS. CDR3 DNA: TGTGCCTGGAGTGTATCGGCGAGGGAGACCCAGTACTCC.

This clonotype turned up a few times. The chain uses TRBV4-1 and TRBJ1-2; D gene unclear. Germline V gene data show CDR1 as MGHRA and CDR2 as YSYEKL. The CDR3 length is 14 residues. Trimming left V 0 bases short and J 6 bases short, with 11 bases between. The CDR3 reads CASSQERGLDGYTF. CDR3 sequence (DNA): TGCGCCAGCAGCCAAGAGAGAGGGTTGGATGGCTACACCTTC.

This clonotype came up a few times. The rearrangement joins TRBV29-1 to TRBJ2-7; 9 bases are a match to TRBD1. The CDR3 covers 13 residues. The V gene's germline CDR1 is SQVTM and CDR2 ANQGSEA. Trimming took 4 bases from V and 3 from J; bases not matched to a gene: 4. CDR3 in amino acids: CSVVWDRDYEQYF. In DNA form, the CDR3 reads TGCAGCGTTGTCTGGGACAGGGACTACGAGCAGTACTTC.

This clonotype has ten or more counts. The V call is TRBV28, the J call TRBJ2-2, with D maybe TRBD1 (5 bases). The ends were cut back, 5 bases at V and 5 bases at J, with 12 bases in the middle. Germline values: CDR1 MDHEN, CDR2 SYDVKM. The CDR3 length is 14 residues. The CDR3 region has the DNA TGTGCCAGCAGTCAGGGTGGTTGGACCGGGGAGCTGTTTTTT. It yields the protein CASSQGGWTGELFF.

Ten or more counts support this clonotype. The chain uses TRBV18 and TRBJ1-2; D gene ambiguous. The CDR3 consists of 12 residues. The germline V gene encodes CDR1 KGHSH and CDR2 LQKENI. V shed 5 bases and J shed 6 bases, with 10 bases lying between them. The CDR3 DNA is TGTGCCAGCTCAGTGGACGGCGATGGCTACACCTTC. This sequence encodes CASSVDGDGYTF.

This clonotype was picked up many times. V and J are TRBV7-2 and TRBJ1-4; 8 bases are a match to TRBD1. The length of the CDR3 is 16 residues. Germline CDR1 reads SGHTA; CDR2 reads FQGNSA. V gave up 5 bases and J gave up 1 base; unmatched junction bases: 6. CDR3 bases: TGTGCCAGCAGCCTCCAACAGGGGGTAACTAATGAAAAACTGTTTTTT. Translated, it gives CASSLQQGVTNEKLFF.

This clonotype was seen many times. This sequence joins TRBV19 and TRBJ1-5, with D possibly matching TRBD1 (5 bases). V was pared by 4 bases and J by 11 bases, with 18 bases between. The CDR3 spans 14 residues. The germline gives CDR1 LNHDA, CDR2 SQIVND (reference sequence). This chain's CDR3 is CASSSNGGRAAQHF. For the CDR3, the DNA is TGTGCCAGTAGTAGTAACGGGGGAAGGGCGGCCCAGCATTTT.

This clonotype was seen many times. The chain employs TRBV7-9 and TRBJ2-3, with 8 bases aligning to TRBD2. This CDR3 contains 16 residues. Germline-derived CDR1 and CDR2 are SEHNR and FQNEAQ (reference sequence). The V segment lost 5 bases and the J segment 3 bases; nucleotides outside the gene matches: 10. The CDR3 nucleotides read TGTGCCAGCAGCGGGGGGTTCGGGAGGGCGACAGATACGCAGTATTTT. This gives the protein CASSGGFGRATDTQYF.

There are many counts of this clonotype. The CDR3 sequence: CAWRGIRDTGELFF. The CDR3, as DNA: TGTGCCTGGAGGGGGATCAGGGACACCGGGGAGCTGTTTTTT. The chain combines TRBV30 with TRBJ2-2; weak D call: TRBD1 (5 bases). Germline CDR1 reads GTSNPN; CDR2 reads SVGIG (reference sequence). The V and J ends lost 3 bases and 3 bases respectively, with 11 bases between them. This CDR3 contains 14 residues.

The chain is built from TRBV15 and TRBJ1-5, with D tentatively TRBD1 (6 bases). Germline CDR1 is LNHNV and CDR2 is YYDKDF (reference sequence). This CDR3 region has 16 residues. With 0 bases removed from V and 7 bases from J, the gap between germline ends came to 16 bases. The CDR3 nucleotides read TGTGCCACCAGCAGAGAGGGGGCCCAGGTCCCCCAGCCCCAGCATTTT. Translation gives CATSREGAQVPQPQHF.

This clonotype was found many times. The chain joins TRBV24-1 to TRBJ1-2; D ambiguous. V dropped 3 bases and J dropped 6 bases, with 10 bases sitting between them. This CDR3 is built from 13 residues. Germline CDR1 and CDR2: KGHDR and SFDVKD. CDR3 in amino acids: CATSDPTEHGYTF. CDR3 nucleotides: TGTGCCACCAGTGATCCGACTGAGCATGGCTACACCTTC.

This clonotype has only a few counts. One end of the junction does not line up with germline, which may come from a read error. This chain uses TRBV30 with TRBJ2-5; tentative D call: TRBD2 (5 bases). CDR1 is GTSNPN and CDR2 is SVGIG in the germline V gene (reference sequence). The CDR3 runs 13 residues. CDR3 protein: CAWTWEYKETQYF. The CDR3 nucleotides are TGTGCCTGGACTTGGGAGTACAAAGAGACCCAGTACTTT.